This T cell receptor beta chain was sequenced for a study of Ad26.COV2.S vaccination and SARS-CoV-2 variants. Background on the study: Trial arm assignment for the donor was COV1001 Ad26.COV2.S. In the study, Ad26.COV2.S was injected intramuscularly once, or twice 56 days apart. General observations from the study: TCR breadth and depth estimates may have understated total T cell responses. Relative to placebo recipients, vaccine recipients exhibited elevated spike-specific TCR breadth.

Trimming shortened V by 3 bases and J by 8 bases, and 6 bases separated the two germline ends. The CDR3 consists of 11 residues. Germline assignment: CDR1 PRHDT and CDR2 FYEKMQ (reference sequence). As to treatment: 19 received Ad26.COV2.S at low or high dose, single or two shots; several received placebo; per-sample allocation not given. Sampling was performed 63 days after the first vaccine or placebo injection. The table came from immunoSEQ multiplex PCR; TCRdb's copy has only in-frame clones and leaves some out. The data hold around 300,000 clones, with 88% observed a single time. For this clone: Its antigen is still unknown.

This TCR derives from a person between 18 and 65 years old who received the Ad26.COV2.S COVID-19 vaccine or a placebo. The rearrangement joins TRBV13 to TRBJ2-3; D is uncertain. Sequenced here: peripheral blood, sampled in a trial of Ad26.COV2.S vaccine versus placebo. CDR3: CASSFLRTQYF. CDR3 in DNA: TGTGCCAGCAGCTTTCTCCGTACGCAGTATTTT. The full variable domain, its missing parts supplied by reference TRBV13 and TRBJ2-3, is AAGVIQSPRHLIKEKRETATLKCYPIPRHDTVYWYQQGPGQDPQFLISFYEKMQSDKGSIPDRFSAQQFSDYHSELNMSSLELGDSALYFCASSFLRTQYFGPGTRLTVL.